This TCR beta chain was recorded in a study of CD8 T cells in ankylosing spondylitis. This clonotype was seen a few times. What it recognizes is unknown. Overall study findings and caveats: A TCR beta motif of eight or nine highly homologous variants seemed to mark ankylosing spondylitis blood.

V gave up 5 bases and J gave up 3 bases; unmatched junction bases: 6. This CDR3 comprises 14 residues. The germline V gene has CDR1 MNHEY and CDR2 SMNVEV (reference sequence). By quantitative 5'-RACE with molecular barcodes, the TCR beta libraries were made. Using its own MiXCR run on the 5' RACE reads, TCRdb lists one record per CDR3 protein. The data hold about 200,000 distinct CDR3 sequences, with 9.5% to 15% observed a single time. Sequencing was performed on blood, either unsorted or a sorted T cell fraction (not recorded which). The chain joins TRBV27 to TRBJ2-7; 8 positions match TRBD1. The receptor's source is a male donor with ankylosing spondylitis or in good health (not recorded which). The CDR3 region is CASSLRGPLYEQYF. DNA for the CDR3: TGTGCCAGCAGTCTCAGGGGGCCCCTCTACGAGCAGTACTTC.